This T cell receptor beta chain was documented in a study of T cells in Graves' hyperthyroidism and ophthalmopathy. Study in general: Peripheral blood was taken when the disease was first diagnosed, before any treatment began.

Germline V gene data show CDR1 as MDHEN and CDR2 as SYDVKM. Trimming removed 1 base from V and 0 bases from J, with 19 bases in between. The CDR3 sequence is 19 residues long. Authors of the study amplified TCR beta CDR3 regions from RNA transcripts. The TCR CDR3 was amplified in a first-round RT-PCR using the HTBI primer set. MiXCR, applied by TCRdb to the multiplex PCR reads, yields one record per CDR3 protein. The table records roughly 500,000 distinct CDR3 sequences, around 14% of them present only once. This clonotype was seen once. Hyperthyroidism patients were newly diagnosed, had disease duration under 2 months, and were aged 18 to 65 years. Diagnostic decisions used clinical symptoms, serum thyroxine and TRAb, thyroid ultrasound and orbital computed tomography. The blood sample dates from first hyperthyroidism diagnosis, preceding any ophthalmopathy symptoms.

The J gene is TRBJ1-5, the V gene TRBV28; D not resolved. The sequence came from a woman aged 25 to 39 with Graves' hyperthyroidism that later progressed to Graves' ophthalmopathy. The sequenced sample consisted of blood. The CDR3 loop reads CASSLSGSFSVYSNQPQHF. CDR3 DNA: TGTGCCAGCAGTTTATCGGGCAGCTTTTCGGTTTATAGCAATCAGCCCCAGCATTTT.